Presented here are 30 T cell receptor beta chains from one specimen sequenced in a study of cytomegalovirus exposure and HLA in healthy donors. PCR involved 60 Vbeta and 13 Jbeta primers. Profiling relied on immunoSEQ multiplex PCR, and the TCRdb table lists in-frame clones only, not all of them. The sample lists roughly 120,000 clones; 70% to 80% were seen once. The sequenced material came from PBMCs. The receptors were sampled from a man aged 50-59 years in good health and CMV-seronegative.

The V gene is TRBV4-3, the J gene TRBJ2-5; 9 positions match TRBD1. J was trimmed by 4 bases and V by 0 bases; bases with no gene match: 6. This CDR3 is built from 16 residues. In germline, CDR1 is LGHNA, CDR2 YSLEER. CDR3 DNA sequence: TGCGCCAGCAGCCAAGACGCGACAGGGGGGGGAGAGACCCAGTACTTC. Amino acids: CASSQDATGGGETQYF.

J is TRBJ1-2 and V is TRBV2, with 7 bases identical to TRBD1. The V gene's germline CDR1 is SNHLY and CDR2 FYNNEI. The CDR3 sequence is 14 residues long. V lost 2 bases to trimming and J lost 4 bases; unmatched junction nucleotides: 4. CDR3 sequence (DNA): TGTGCCAGCAGTGAACGGGGACAGCTCTATGGCTACACCTTC. It codes for CASSERGQLYGYTF.

There are many counts of this clone. This chain uses TRBV27 with TRBJ1-1; 7 bases align to TRBD1. The CDR3 is 14 amino acids. Trimming took 1 base from V and 5 from J; bases not matched to a gene: 4. The germline CDR1 and CDR2 sequences are MNHEY and SMNVEV (reference sequence). The CDR3 DNA follows: TGTGCCAGCAGTTTATGGGACAGTGCTACTGAAGCTTTCTTT. Its protein product is CASSLWDSATEAFF.

On this clone: At one boundary the junction diverges from the germline segment, which might be a read error. V is TRBV7-9 and J is TRBJ1-1; D perhaps matches TRBD1 (6 bases). The CDR3 consists of 14 residues. Per germline, CDR1 SEHNR and CDR2 FQNEAQ (reference sequence). CDR3 nucleotide sequence: TGTTCCAGCAGCTTGCAGGGGTTAAGAACTGAAGCTTTCTTT. Translation: CSSSLQGLRTEAFF.

The chain employs TRBV11-2 and TRBJ2-5, with 7 bases lining up with TRBD1. Per germline, CDR1 SGHAT and CDR2 FQNNGV. Trimming took 4 bases from V and 1 from J; bases not matched to a gene: 6. The CDR3 consists of 15 residues. CDR3 protein: CASSWSTGVQETQYF. The CDR3, as DNA: TGTGCCAGCAGCTGGTCCACAGGGGTCCAAGAGACCCAGTACTTC.

V usage is TRBV7-6 and J usage is TRBJ1-1; 7 positions agree with TRBD1. V lost 1 base to trimming and J lost 1 base; unmatched junction nucleotides: 3. In germline, CDR1 is SGHVS, CDR2 FNYEAQ. The CDR3 is 15 residues long. The CDR3 bases are TGTGCCAGCAGCTTAGAGGGGGCCACGAACACTGAAGCTTTCTTT. This translates into CASSLEGATNTEAFF.

This clone was counted between two and nine times. The rearrangement links TRBV9 to TRBJ1-3; D possibly corresponds to TRBD1 (6 bases). CDR1 and CDR2 (germline): SGDLS, YYNGEE. V was trimmed by 4 bases and J by 5 bases, leaving 16 bases between them. The CDR3 length is 15 residues. This CDR3 reads CASSSTGSHRNTIYF. DNA for the CDR3: TGTGCCAGCAGCTCCACAGGGTCCCATCGAAACACCATATATTTT.

This clone was seen only a few times. This chain uses TRBV27 with TRBJ1-6; no definite D call. The length of the CDR3 is 19 residues. Trimming took 1 base from V and 0 from J, leaving 16 bases between them. CDR1 is MNHEY, CDR2 SMNVEV, per germline (reference sequence). CDR3 nucleotide sequence: TGTGCCAGCAGTTTATTGAACCCCCTTGGCGGCTCCTATAATTCACCCCTCCACTTT. This encodes CASSLLNPLGGSYNSPLHF.

The chain couples TRBV6-4 to TRBJ2-3, with D perhaps TRBD2 (5 bases). Trimming removed 7 bases at V and 7 bases at J, with 24 bases between. The CDR3 runs 16 residues. Germline-derived CDR1 and CDR2 are MRHNA and SNTAGT. The CDR3 sequence: CASTTRRQSLSHTQYF. The CDR3, as DNA: TGTGCCAGCACCACTCGGAGGCAGTCCTTATCCCATACGCAGTATTTT.

The chain carries TRBV6-5 and TRBJ2-7; 9 bases are a match to TRBD1. The CDR3 length is 15 residues. V trimming: 5 bases; J trimming: 2 bases; junction bases outside the gene matches: 7. Germline V gene data show CDR1 as MNHEY and CDR2 as SVGAGI. The DNA of the CDR3 is TGTGCCAGCAGTAATGACAGGGGGTGCCCCTACGAGCAGTACGTC. Translating gives CASSNDRGCPYEQYV.

The chain employs TRBV5-4 and TRBJ2-1; 9 nucleotides match TRBD2. Germline assignment: CDR1 SGHNT and CDR2 YYREEE (reference sequence). The CDR3 is 15 amino acids. With 4 bases clipped from V and 5 bases from J, the junction kept 7 bases outside the gene matches. The CDR3 sequence: CASSPSGGPNNEQFF. The DNA of the CDR3 is TGTGCCAGCAGCCCCAGCGGGGGGCCTAACAATGAGCAGTTCTTC. Full variable domain (remainder filled in from reference TRBV5-4 and TRBJ2-1): ETGVTQSPTHLIKTRGQQVTLRCSSQSGHNTVSWYQQALGQGPQFIFQYYREEENGRGNFPPRFSGLQFPNYSSELNVNALELDDSALYLCASSPSGGPNNEQFFGPGTRLTVL.

V and J are TRBV5-1 and TRBJ1-4, with D unresolved. This CDR3 contains 14 residues. V lost 0 bases and J lost 4, with 7 bases in between. CDR1 and CDR2 (germline): SGHRS, YFSETQ. The CDR3 bases are TGCGCCAGCAGCTTGGCCACTTATAATGAAAAACTGTTTTTT. Encoded protein: CASSLATYNEKLFF.

The J gene is TRBJ2-3, the V gene TRBV10-3; perhaps TRBD2 as D (6 bases). Germline V gene data show CDR1 as ENHRY and CDR2 as SYGVKD. This CDR3 contains 14 residues. The ends were cut back, 4 bases at V and 2 bases at J, with 10 bases in the middle. CDR3 in amino acids: CAISGRLDTDTQYF. The CDR3 nucleotides are TGTGCCATCAGTGGCAGACTAGACACAGATACGCAGTATTTT.

This clone was recorded a few times. This sequence joins TRBV29-1 and TRBJ2-7, with D perhaps TRBD1 (6 bases). The ends were cut back, 6 bases at V and 3 bases at J, with 21 bases in the middle. This CDR3 has 15 residues. In germline, CDR1 is SQVTM, CDR2 ANQGSEA. The CDR3 region has the DNA TGCAGCGTAGAATTCCAGGGGAAGGGTGACTACGAGCAGTACTTC. It yields the protein CSVEFQGKGDYEQYF.

The V call is TRBV2, the J call TRBJ2-5, with 7 bases that match TRBD2. Germline V CDR1 and CDR2: SNHLY, FYNNEI. The CDR3 runs to 11 residues. V dropped 11 bases and J dropped 5; count of bases not matched to a gene: 5. The CDR3 region is CAGLGGETQYF. CDR3 DNA: TGTGCCGGCCTCGGGGGGGAGACCCAGTACTTC.

The rearrangement joins TRBV10-3 to TRBJ1-3; D may be TRBD1 (6 bases). Germline lookup yields CDR1 ENHRY and CDR2 SYGVKD. Trimming pared 5 bases from V and 1 base from J, leaving 9 bases between. The CDR3 contains 14 residues. DNA for the CDR3: TGTGCCATCAGTACAGGGAGATCTGGAAACACCATATATTTT. Translated: CAISTGRSGNTIYF.

Note on this clone: Other nucleotide sequences from this sample produce the same CDR3. This rearrangement joins TRBV9 to TRBJ2-1; TRBD2 aligns across 7 bases. The germline V gene has CDR1 SGDLS and CDR2 YYNGEE. The CDR3 runs 16 residues. With V trimmed by 4 bases and J by 3 bases, 10 bases remained unmatched. CDR3: CASSLSGTSGYNEQFF. The CDR3 coding sequence is TGTGCCAGCAGCCTCAGCGGGACTTCAGGCTACAATGAGCAGTTCTTC.

This clone was seen a handful of times. The rearrangement links TRBV6-6 to TRBJ2-3, with 7 bases that match TRBD2. Germline CDR1 reads MNHNY; CDR2 reads SVGAGI (reference sequence). CDR3 length equals 14 residues. CDR3 in amino acids: CVTGLAALTDTQYF. The CDR3 nucleotides read TGTGTTACCGGTCTAGCGGCCCTCACAGATACGCAGTATTTT.

V is TRBV2 and J is TRBJ1-4; TRBD1 agrees at 9 bases. Per germline, CDR1 SNHLY and CDR2 FYNNEI. Losses at the gene ends were 9 bases for V and 7 bases for J; bases not matched to a gene: 9. The CDR3 consists of 14 residues. In DNA, the CDR3 is TGTGCCAGTGAACAGGGGGCGGAAGGTGAAAAACTGTTTTTT. Residues: CASEQGAEGEKLFF.

The rearrangement joins TRBV10-3 to TRBJ2-1; TRBD1 aligns across 8 bases. The CDR3 runs 14 residues. With V trimmed by 10 bases and J by 4 bases, 9 bases remained unmatched. CDR1 ENHRY and CDR2 SYGVKD come from the germline V gene. The CDR3 DNA reads TGTGCCACCTTAATGGGACAGGCTTACAATGAGCAGTTCTTC. Its protein product is CATLMGQAYNEQFF.

The chain recombines TRBV4-2 with TRBJ2-2; 11 bases fit TRBD2. The CDR3 loop spans 17 amino acids. Germline V gene lookup returns CDR1 LGHNA and CDR2 YNFKEQ. The V segment lost 4 bases and the J segment 1 base; nucleotides outside the gene matches: 5. The CDR3 DNA sequence: TGTGCCAGCAGCCCTACAGGGACTAGCGGGAACACCGGGGAGCTGTTTTTT. Translating gives CASSPTGTSGNTGELFF.

The chain carries TRBV2 and TRBJ1-1; no clear D gene. CDR1 and CDR2 (germline): SNHLY, FYNNEI. This CDR3 is built from 13 residues. The CDR3 protein is CAGRAGMNTEAFF. In nucleotides, the CDR3 is TGTGCAGGGAGGGCGGGGATGAACACTGAAGCTTTCTTT.

V gene TRBV12-5 combines with J gene TRBJ1-1, with 8 bases identical to TRBD1. CDR1 is LGHNT and CDR2 is FRNRAP in the germline V gene. The CDR3 contains 14 residues. Unmatched junction bases numbered 11, after V lost 3 bases and J lost 11 bases. This chain's CDR3 is CASGLGGQVNLAFF. CDR3 in DNA: TGTGCTAGTGGTTTAGGGGGACAGGTTAATTTGGCTTTCTTT.

This clone came up once. The chain recombines TRBV6-6 with TRBJ1-5; 8 positions agree with TRBD1. The CDR3 length is 14 residues. Trimming removed 6 bases from V and 3 bases from J; junction bases left unmatched: 4. The V gene's germline CDR1 is MNHNY and CDR2 SVGAGI (reference sequence). The CDR3 protein is CASSGQGLNQPQHF. The CDR3, as DNA: TGTGCCAGCAGCGGACAGGGCCTCAATCAGCCCCAGCATTTT.

This clone has a single count. The chain joins TRBV28 to TRBJ1-5, with 7 bases lining up with TRBD1. Germline V lookup: CDR1 MDHEN, CDR2 SYDVKM. V gave up 3 bases and J gave up 5 bases; unmatched junction bases: 10. The CDR3 has 16 amino acids. The DNA for the CDR3 is TGTGCCAGCAGTTTGGAAAGGGACAGTGGGGATCAGCCCCAGCATTTT. Its translation: CASSLERDSGDQPQHF.

This clone was recorded once. The chain joins TRBV5-6 to TRBJ2-5; 7 bases line up with TRBD2. Per germline, CDR1 SGHDT and CDR2 YYEEEE. Trimming removed 2 bases from V and 4 bases from J; junction bases left unmatched: 8. The CDR3 is 15 amino acids. The CDR3 here is CASSFPGGRGETQYF. For the CDR3, the DNA is TGTGCCAGCAGCTTCCCTGGGGGGAGGGGAGAGACCCAGTACTTC.

The rearrangement joins TRBV5-8 to TRBJ1-4, with D possibly being TRBD1 (6 bases). The V end was cut by 2 bases, the J end by 4 bases, with 9 bases between. Germline CDR1 and CDR2: SGHTS and YDEGEE. The CDR3 length is 14 residues. CDR3 region: CASSFDRSNEKLFF. The CDR3, as DNA: TGTGCCAGCAGCTTCGACAGGAGTAATGAAAAACTGTTTTTT.

A word on this clone: This sample includes further DNA sequences coding for the same CDR3. V usage is TRBV5-1 and J usage is TRBJ1-1; D perhaps matches TRBD1 (6 bases). In germline, CDR1 is SGHRS, CDR2 YFSETQ. This CDR3 is 14 amino acids long. V was trimmed by 0 bases and J by 1 base, leaving 7 bases between them. CDR3 in DNA: TGCGCCAGCAGCTTGGACAGGGAGAACACTGAAGCTTTCTTT. It is translated as CASSLDRENTEAFF. Variable domain in full (rest from reference TRBV5-1 and TRBJ1-1): KAGVTQTPRYLIKTRGQQVTLSCSPISGHRSVSWYQQTPGQGLQFLFEYFSETQRNKGNFPGRFSGRQFSNSRSEMNVSTLELGDSALYLCASSLDRENTEAFFGQGTRLTVV.

This rearrangement joins TRBV5-6 to TRBJ1-2; D perhaps matches TRBD1 (6 bases). Trimming removed 4 bases at V and 4 bases at J, with 17 bases between. Germline lookup yields CDR1 SGHDT and CDR2 YYEEEE. The CDR3 is made up of 15 amino acids. The CDR3 spells CASSPRPDRGYGYTF. The CDR3 nucleotides read TGTGCCAGCAGCCCTAGACCGGACAGAGGCTATGGCTACACCTTC.

V usage is TRBV5-4 and J usage is TRBJ2-5; TRBD1 aligns across 12 bases. The CDR3 is 17 residues long. Germline assignment: CDR1 SGHNT and CDR2 YYREEE (reference sequence). V lost 2 bases and J lost 5; bases outside the gene matches: 10. The CDR3 reads CASSFKAGTGGGETQYF. CDR3 sequence (DNA): TGTGCCAGCAGCTTCAAAGCCGGGACAGGGGGCGGTGAGACCCAGTACTTC.